This T cell receptor beta chain stems from a study of long-term antiretroviral therapy in people with HIV. Survey-level resolution applied to immunoSEQ assay v3.0. Clones were sequenced by immunoSEQ multiplex PCR, and TCRdb holds only the in-frame ones, with some missing. The sample carries tens of thousands of clones, more than 70% recorded once. Per the germline V gene, CDR1 is SGHVS and CDR2 is FNYEAQ. Unmatched junction bases numbered 12, after V lost 5 bases and J lost 3 bases. CDR3 length: 16 residues. Worth noting for this clone: Its matching antigen is unknown.

United States facilities provided treatment to all participants with HIV. The study, taken as a whole, reports: The range of CDR3 lengths in HIV repertoires proved narrower than that found in controls. ART-treated samples gained diversity yet remained below transplant donor controls.

V gene TRBV7-6 combines with J gene TRBJ2-7; the match to TRBD1 covers 8 bases. The TCR originated in a man between 18 and 35 years old with HIV. This sample comprised unsorted PBMCs, obtained 1.5 years before starting antiretroviral therapy. CDR3 bases: TGTGCCAGCAGCCAGGGCACAGGGGGTTATTTCTACGAGCAGTACTTC. Its protein is CASSQGTGGYFYEQYF.